Described below is a single T cell receptor beta chain sequence and its context. Cohort 3 donors counted as recovered after two negative PCRs, clearance, or resolved symptoms. This sample was included in a study of blood T cell repertoires in COVID-19. The table came from immunoSEQ multiplex PCR; TCRdb's copy has only in-frame clones and leaves some out. Of over 200,000 clones in the sample, approximately 81% are singletons; the top ten hold roughly a sixth. The TCR comes from a man aged 35-49 years who had recovered from COVID-19. The sample was PBMCs or T cells enriched from blood (not recorded which).

The CDR3 DNA reads as TGCAGCGTCGCACCCATCTCCAGGGGGCTTTTGAACACTGAAGCTTTCTTT. Protein product: CSVAPISRGLLNTEAFF. The chain recombines TRBV29-1 with TRBJ1-1; 8 bases map to TRBD1. This CDR3 is built from 17 residues. Germline assignment: CDR1 SQVTM and CDR2 ANQGSEA. The V gene end was trimmed by 6 bases and the J gene end by 0 bases; junction bases not matched to a gene: 15.